This TCR beta chain came from a study of shared clonotypes between healthy human individuals (dated by TCRdb to the early 2020s). A note on the overall study: The cohort included three men and a couple of women between 18 and 49 years of age. To increase sequencing depth and limit assay-specific biases, different laboratories used diverse techniques to prepare libraries and sequence TCR repertoires. Leukapheresis yielded between about 0.9 and 9 billion PBMCs per donor. The study deeply sequenced blood TCR repertoires of about 5 healthy adults to estimate repertoire size and the extent of clonotype sharing between individuals. Per donor, three plates each were used for CD4 naive and CD4 memory, two for CD8 naive, and one for CD8 memory.

Here is what the overall study found, with its caveats: Pairwise subsampling indicated that sequencing depth was expected to affect the degree of clonotype sharing among donors. Clonotypes shared by all four sorted-subset donors showed higher generation probabilities than non-shared clonotypes. Even with the large sequencing depth, rarefaction of the sorted-subset datasets indicated that sequencing was incomplete. Because the study included a small number of donors, the genetic and exposure-history diversity represented was limited. Naive subsets generally had larger estimated clonotype richness than memory subsets. Sampling was restricted to blood, and TCR repertoires in tissue are likely to differ from TCR repertoires in blood. When several donors were compared, the shared fraction of clonotypes was approximately 5% for naive CD4, approximately 3.5% for naive CD8, 2% to 2.5% for memory CD4, and 0.35% to 0.4% for memory CD8.

To note about this clone: Its specific antigen is unknown. Base-call qualities are not available, and no considerably larger clone is one nucleotide away.

The germline V gene encodes CDR1 MDHEN and CDR2 SYDVKM. V is clipped by 5 bases and J by 4 bases, and the sequence between their germline boundaries is 14 bases long. The CDR3 runs 14 amino acids, cysteine and phenylalanine included. Just the 42-base CDR3 DNA is kept, in frame starting at base 1. TCR CDR3 regions were amplified from genomic DNA by multiplex PCR using the deep immunoSEQ assay. For each cell subset, the extracted genomic DNA was distributed evenly across all wells of several immunoSEQ 96-well plates, and each plate served as one replicate. For sorted subsets, around 200 ng genomic DNA, equal to tens of thousands of T cell genomes, was loaded into each replicate PCR. Purified libraries were quantified with a Qubit 3.0 fluorometer, sized on a Bioanalyzer 2100, and re-quantified with the KAPA Library Quantification kit. A separate single-read 150-cycle Illumina NextSeq 550 flow cell was used to sequence each immunoSEQ 96-well plate. In the source study's methods: The immunoSEQ output contained only junctional sequences without quality scores, so filtering could not match that applied to full-length reads. To assign V/J genes and CDR3, sequences were annotated using PyIR, a Python wrapper for IgBLAST v1.9, with IMGT germline references. Reads were removed for weak V/J assignments (E-value above 1e-6), missing CDR3, stop codons, out-of-frame junctions, or ambiguous translated residues. V3J clonotypes were defined as sequences sharing the same inferred V gene, J gene, and CDR3 amino acid sequence. Percentage overlap between repertoires was calculated by dividing the number of shared unique clonotypes by the size of the smaller repertoire. Richness of each repertoire was evaluated using RTK rarefaction, the Chao1 estimator, and Recon v2.1 estimates of unobserved clonotypes. For all TCRbeta clonotypes obtained by the gDNA method from four donors, generation probabilities were computed with OLGA. Entries here come from immuneACCESS through TCRdb and include only in-frame sequences with V and J called. Some clones fail to appear in such tables; in the studies checked, an unresolved V gene covers under half of the shortfall, and the cause of the remainder is unknown. V and J calls and clone size are copied from that table; D and trimming were computed from the DNA. This sample comprises a few million clones, roughly 93% of them detected only once. Jointly, the top ten make up around 1.8% of the sample.

For the CD8 naive samples, CD45RO-negative cells were positively selected for CCR7, yielding a CD45RA+CCR7+ population from which TemRA cells were excluded. The donors were healthy, HIV-negative adults who had no recently reported acute infections or vaccinations. Only Caucasian adults living in Nashville, Tennessee, USA were represented among the donors. Blood was obtained by leukapheresis, after which PBMCs were separated by Ficoll-Histopaque density gradient centrifugation and cryopreserved in liquid nitrogen vapor phase. Purity and quantity of every magnetically sorted T cell population were checked by analytical flow cytometry. Each sorted fraction had its genomic DNA isolated and then quantified by UV absorbance on a Nanodrop 2000c.

The rearranged segments are TRBV28 and TRBJ1-2; a weak D assignment points to TRBD1 (5 bases agree). The receptor's source is a man younger than 30 in good health. Some clones in this sample may be carry-over from other donors' samples. The sample taken for sequencing was naive CD8+ T cells from PBMCs. The cell subset or site label for this specimen denotes: CD45RA+CCR7+. The CDR3 reads CASSPEGLFYGYTF. The DNA is TGTGCCAGCAGTCCCGAGGGGCTATTCTATGGCTACACCTTC.